Sequencing of this T cell receptor (beta chain) was carried out in a study of blood T cell repertoires in COVID-19. Looking at the study overall: Specimens from acute and convalescent COVID-19 originated in the United States, Italy and Spain.

The data were produced by immunoSEQ multiplex PCR, yet TCRdb's version contains in-frame clones alone and is incomplete. The sample consists of about 75,000 clones, about 74% of them appearing once. This clone showed up just a few times. The V gene end was trimmed by 6 bases and the J gene end by 9 bases; junction bases not matched to a gene: 7. The CDR3 covers 14 residues. CDR1 LNHDA and CDR2 SQIVND come from the germline V gene (reference sequence). Sequencing was performed on peripheral blood. The TCR originated in a human donor with acute or convalescent COVID-19. The donor label of this sample is uncertain. This chain joins TRBV19 and TRBJ2-1; 11 nucleotides agree with TRBD2. The CDR3 sequence: CASRYSGGVSEQFF. In nucleotides, the CDR3 is TGTGCCAGTAGATATAGCGGGGGGGTCAGTGAGCAGTTCTTC.